The rows below give T cell receptor beta chains drawn from one sample of a study of blood T cell repertoires in COVID-19. Profiled with immunoSEQ multiplex PCR; TCRdb holds only in-frame clones, not every one. The data show approximately 200,000 clones, with roughly 85% seen just once and about 0.91% held by the top ten. Sequences were obtained from peripheral blood. The receptors were sampled from a man aged 35-49 years with acute or convalescent COVID-19. CDR3s include the opening cysteine and the closing phenylalanine or tryptophan. A D gene is named only where the DNA matches it firmly. The size of a clone is reported for some rows only, either as once, few or many, or as a class for expanded clones.

CDR3nt | CDR3aa | d_gene | j_gene | abundance | v_gene
TGTGCCAGCAGCCCACGACAGGGGAGCTACGAGCAGTACTTC | CASSPRQGSYEQYF | TRBD1 | TRBJ2-7 | once | TRBV9
TGTGCCAGCAGTTACCCACCCACCCGGGTGAACACTGAAGCTTTCTTT | CASSYPPTRVNTEAFF | - | TRBJ1-1 | - | TRBV6-6
TGTGCCAGCAGTTACTCCAGACAGGGGAGCTACGAGCAGTACTTC | CASSYSRQGSYEQYF | TRBD1 | TRBJ2-7 | - | TRBV6-2/TRBV6-3
TGCAGCGTTGGTAGGACAGGGGCAACTAATGAAAAACTGTTTTTT | CSVGRTGATNEKLFF | TRBD1 | TRBJ1-4 | - | TRBV29-1
TGTGCCAGCAGCCGACAGGGCATAATTCAAGAGACCCAGTACTTC | CASSRQGIIQETQYF | TRBD1 | TRBJ2-5 | - | TRBV7-3
TGTGCCAGCAGCTCTCGACAGGGGCCCAACTCGAACACCGGGGAGCTGTTTTTT | CASSSRQGPNSNTGELFF | TRBD1 | TRBJ2-2 | - | TRBV7-9
TGCGCCAGCAGCTTGGCGACGGGGACCTACAATGAGCAGTTCTTC | CASSLATGTYNEQFF | - | TRBJ2-1 | - | TRBV5-1
TGTGCCAGCAGCATGGGGCCGGGGGATGAGCAGTTCTTC | CASSMGPGDEQFF | - | TRBJ2-1 | - | TRBV11-3
TGTGCCAGCAGTTTACAAAACAGGGCCTACGAGCAGTACTTC | CASSLQNRAYEQYF | - | TRBJ2-7 | - | TRBV27
TGTGCCAGCAGCCAAAAACAGCGGGGGGCCCGTTTAAGCACAGATACGCAGTATTTT | CASSQKQRGARLSTDTQYF | TRBD2 | TRBJ2-3 | - | TRBV3-1/TRBV3-2
TGTGCCAGCAGCGCTTCAGGGGCGCCTGAATTAGCTTTCTTT | CASSASGAPELAFF | - | TRBJ1-1 | - | TRBV7-9
TGTGCCAGCAGTTTAATGGGACATGGCTATGGCTACACCTTC | CASSLMGHGYGYTF | - | TRBJ1-2 | - | TRBV28
TGTGCCAGCAGCCACGAATGGGGGCGGCGGGAGACCCAGTACTTC | CASSHEWGRRETQYF | - | TRBJ2-5 | - | TRBV3-1/TRBV3-2
TGTGCCAGCAGAGGGGACAGCTCCTTATACACCTTC | CASRGDSSLYTF | TRBD1 | TRBJ1-2 | - | TRBV28
TGTGCCAGCAGCTTAGGCCAGGGGGCGAACGGAAACACCATATATTTT | CASSLGQGANGNTIYF | TRBD1 | TRBJ1-3 | - | TRBV7-6
TGTGCCAGCAGCCCCCTTGGCTTGGTCGATTTCGAGACCCAGTACTTC | CASSPLGLVDFETQYF | - | TRBJ2-5 | - | TRBV3-1/TRBV3-2
TGTGCCAGCAGCTGGCGGGGGTTAGCGGGGGGCCCTCAAGAGACCCAGTACTTC | CASSWRGLAGGPQETQYF | TRBD2 | TRBJ2-5 | once | TRBV5-5
TGCGCCAGCAGCCAAGCAAATCTAGCGAGCACAGATACGCAGTATTTT | CASSQANLASTDTQYF | - | TRBJ2-3 | once | TRBV4-1
TGTGCCAGCAGTGCCTGGTTAGCAGACAATGAGCAGTTCTTC | CASSAWLADNEQFF | - | TRBJ2-1 | - | TRBV6-4
TGTGCCAGCAGGGGGCAGGGGGCGAGCAATCAGCCCCAGCATTTT | CASRGQGASNQPQHF | TRBD1 | TRBJ1-5 | - | TRBV6-5
TGTGCCAGTAGTATCAGGGGCGAGCAGTACTTC | CASSIRGEQYF | - | TRBJ2-7 | - | TRBV19
TGTGCCAGCTCACCAGTGCAGGGGGCCACTGGAAACACCATATATTTT | CASSPVQGATGNTIYF | TRBD1 | TRBJ1-3 | few | TRBV18
TGTGCCTGGAAATCTGGGGGGGGAAAGAACACTGAAGCTTTCTTT | CAWKSGGGKNTEAFF | - | TRBJ1-1 | - | TRBV30
TGTGCCAGCAGCCCGGCGGGGGGGGACACCGGGGAGCTGTTTTTT | CASSPAGGDTGELFF | TRBD2 | TRBJ2-2 | - | TRBV4-2